What follows are 20 T cell receptor beta chains derived from one specimen sequenced in a study of cytomegalovirus exposure and HLA in healthy donors. This PCR relied on a set of 60 Vbeta primers and 13 Jbeta primers. The assay was immunoSEQ multiplex PCR, and TCRdb's table has in-frame clones only and misses some. The data contain about 150,000 clones, about 68% of them seen just once; the ten biggest clones take up 2.1%. The source material was PBMCs. Every receptor here comes from a man aged 25 to 45 in good health and CMV-seronegative.

The chain is built from TRBV2 and TRBJ1-2, with D possibly being TRBD1 (6 bases). The CDR3 has 14 amino acids. Germline loops: CDR1 SNHLY, CDR2 FYNNEI. Trimming stripped 0 bases from V and 8 bases from J, with 13 bases between. CDR3 in amino acids: CASSEARGTQGYTF. Written as DNA, the CDR3 is TGTGCCAGCAGTGAAGCGCGGGGGACACAAGGCTACACCTTC.

This clone showed up just a few times. This chain joins TRBV4-3 and TRBJ1-3; 7 positions match TRBD1. V was clipped by 0 bases and J by 2 bases; unmatched bases: 4. The CDR3 contains 16 residues. Looked up from germline, CDR1 is LGHNA and CDR2 is YSLEER. DNA of the CDR3: TGCGCCAGCAGCCAAGAAATAGGGGGCACTGGAAACACCATATATTTT. Translating gives CASSQEIGGTGNTIYF.

This chain uses TRBV28 with TRBJ1-4, with 9 nucleotides matching TRBD1. CDR3 length: 16 amino acids. Germline V lookup: CDR1 MDHEN, CDR2 SYDVKM. V was clipped by 5 bases and J by 0 bases; unmatched bases: 4. The CDR3 sequence is CASSPRQGATNEKLFF. The CDR3 DNA reads TGTGCCAGCAGTCCTAGACAGGGGGCAACTAATGAAAAACTGTTTTTT.

The rearrangement joins TRBV11-2 to TRBJ2-5, with D uncertain. The J call is in doubt because the DNA end fits TRBJ2-7 better. This CDR3 spans 16 amino acids. Germline lookup yields CDR1 SGHAT and CDR2 FQNNGV. The CDR3 region has the DNA TGTGCCAGCAGCTTAGTGGTGGGCAGGCCCTCCTACGAGCAGTACTTC. Translated: CASSLVVGRPSYEQYF.

The rearrangement links TRBV28 to TRBJ1-5; TRBD1 agrees at 7 bases. The V gene's germline CDR1 is MDHEN and CDR2 SYDVKM. The junction had 6 bases not matched to a gene; V was cut back by 6 bases and J by 1 base. The CDR3 length is 15 residues. The chain's CDR3 is CASSPGTASNQPQHF. CDR3 in DNA: TGTGCCAGCAGCCCAGGGACAGCCAGCAATCAGCCCCAGCATTTT.

The chain uses TRBV27 and TRBJ2-2; D is possibly TRBD1 (6 bases). This CDR3 is 15 amino acids long. V lost 6 bases to trimming and J lost 1 base, with 12 bases between them. Germline CDR1 and CDR2: MNHEY and SMNVEV (reference sequence). CDR3 nucleotides: TGTGCCAGCAGACTCTCAGGGGTGAACACCGGGGAGCTGTTTTTT. This translates into CASRLSGVNTGELFF.

This clone was recorded once. The V call is TRBV7-2, the J call TRBJ2-3; possible D gene TRBD2, 6 bases. Germline V gene data show CDR1 as SGHTA and CDR2 as FQGNSA. Trimming removed 4 bases at V and 2 bases at J, with 22 bases between. The CDR3 is made up of 18 amino acids. In DNA, the CDR3 is TGTGCCAGCAGCTCAAATGGCGGGGCTTTGTCCCTCACAGATACGCAGTATTTT. This sequence encodes CASSSNGGALSLTDTQYF.

This clone was recorded once. V is TRBV7-2 and J is TRBJ2-7, with 7 bases that match TRBD2. From germline, CDR1 is SGHTA and CDR2 FQGNSA. The trim removed 5 bases at V and 0 bases at J, leaving 7 bases unmatched. The CDR3 contains 15 residues. The CDR3 spells CASSPQGGSSYEQYF. The DNA for the CDR3 is TGTGCCAGCAGCCCCCAGGGAGGGAGCTCCTACGAGCAGTACTTC.

CDR3 loop: CASRDSAEAFF. As DNA, the CDR3 is TGTGCCAGCAGAGACTCAGCAGAAGCTTTCTTT. The gene calls are TRBV6-6 and TRBJ1-1; D remains ambiguous. V shed 6 bases and J shed 8 bases, with 10 bases lying between them. CDR1 and CDR2 from the germline V gene are MNHNY and SVGAGI (reference sequence). The CDR3 extends over 11 amino acids.

This chain joins TRBV27 and TRBJ2-3; 7 bases match TRBD2. This CDR3 contains 17 residues. The ends lost 0 bases at V and 1 base at J; junction bases unmatched: 7. In germline, CDR1 is MNHEY, CDR2 SMNVEV (reference sequence). This CDR3 is CASSLSQTSVGTDTQYF. CDR3 DNA: TGTGCCAGCAGTTTATCTCAAACTAGCGTTGGCACAGATACGCAGTATTTT.

A remark on this clone: Other DNA sequences in the sample encode the same CDR3. V gene TRBV4-1 combines with J gene TRBJ2-5, with a possible D match to TRBD2 (7 bases). V gave up 1 base and J gave up 2 bases, with 23 bases separating them. Germline V gives CDR1 MGHRA, CDR2 YSYEKL. The CDR3 consists of 19 residues. The CDR3 spells CASSQGFGGAGPPQETQYF. CDR3 DNA: TGCGCCAGCAGCCAAGGATTTGGGGGGGCAGGACCCCCGCAAGAGACCCAGTACTTC.

This rearrangement joins TRBV25-1 to TRBJ1-4, with 10 bases that match TRBD1. Trimming took 1 base from V and 6 from J; bases not matched to a gene: 2. The CDR3 spans 15 residues. Germline V gives CDR1 MGHDK, CDR2 SYGVNS. The DNA for the CDR3 is TGTGCCAGCAGTGAATGGGACAGGGGAGATGAAAAACTGTTTTTT. It yields the protein CASSEWDRGDEKLFF.

V is TRBV5-4 and J is TRBJ2-2; 10 positions agree with TRBD1. This CDR3 has 16 amino acids. The germline CDR1 and CDR2 sequences are SGHNT and YYREEE (reference sequence). V gave up 0 bases and J gave up 4 bases; unmatched junction bases: 3. CDR3 residues: CASSLAGQGLTGELFF. The CDR3 DNA reads as TGTGCCAGCAGCTTGGCGGGACAGGGGCTCACCGGGGAGCTGTTTTTT.

The rearrangement links TRBV4-1 to TRBJ1-1; D unclear. Germline V gives CDR1 MGHRA, CDR2 YSYEKL. There are 14 residues in the CDR3. V was trimmed by 0 bases and J by 3 bases, leaving 8 bases between them. CDR3 amino acids: CASSQDGHYTEAFF. CDR3 nucleotide sequence: TGCGCCAGCAGCCAAGATGGGCACTACACTGAAGCTTTCTTT.

Of note for this clone: A junction boundary mismatches the germline segment, possibly from a read error. The chain links TRBV7-9 to TRBJ2-3; 16 bases align to TRBD2. CDR1 is SEHNR, CDR2 FQNEAQ, per germline (reference sequence). This CDR3 contains 17 residues. This chain's CDR3 is CSSSLMGLAGGKDTQYF. Here the CDR3 DNA reads TGTTCCAGCAGCTTAATGGGACTAGCGGGGGGGAAAGATACGCAGTATTTT.

This chain uses TRBV4-3 with TRBJ1-6, with D possibly being TRBD1 (6 bases). Deletions cut 2 bases from V and 0 bases from J, with 11 bases between. Germline values: CDR1 LGHNA, CDR2 YSLEER. The CDR3 totals 17 residues. The chain's CDR3 is CASSQQTGSSYNSPLHF. In DNA, the CDR3 is TGCGCCAGCAGCCAACAAACAGGGAGCTCCTATAATTCACCCCTCCACTTT.

This clone was counted a few times. The genes are TRBV9 and TRBJ2-7; possibly TRBD1 for D (5 bases). The length of the CDR3 is 14 residues. CDR1 and CDR2 (germline): SGDLS, YYNGEE. The V and J ends lost 0 bases and 6 bases respectively, with 13 bases between them. DNA for the CDR3: TGTGCCAGCAGCGTAGGTCAGGGTGTTGGCGAGCAGTACTTC. Translation: CASSVGQGVGEQYF. Using reference TRBV9 and TRBJ2-7 for the parts outside the CDR3, the full variable domain is DSGVTQTPKHLITATGQRVTLRCSPRSGDLSVYWYQQSLDQGLQFLIQYYNGEERAKGNILERFSAQQFPDLHSELNLSSLELGDSALYFCASSVGQGVGEQYFGPGTRLTVT.

This clone was detected a few times. The rearrangement joins TRBV29-1 to TRBJ2-1, with D tentatively TRBD1 (6 bases). This CDR3 comprises 13 residues. Germline CDR1 is SQVTM and CDR2 is ANQGSEA. Between the trimmed V and J ends, which lost 4 bases and 3 bases, there was a span of 10 bases. The CDR3 spells CSVGYRDYNEQFF. CDR3 coding DNA: TGCAGCGTTGGGTACAGGGACTACAATGAGCAGTTCTTC.

Regarding this clone: The final CDR3 position lacks the conserved phenylalanine or tryptophan, pointing to a likely read error. The rearrangement uses TRBV29-1 and TRBJ2-7, with 9 bases that match TRBD1. After removal of 6 bases from V and 4 bases from J, the junction contained 4 bases not matched to a gene. CDR3 length: 12 residues. Germline CDR1 is SQVTM and CDR2 is ANQGSEA. The CDR3 bases are TGCAGCGTAGATGGGACAGGGTACGAGCAGTACCTC. Encoded protein: CSVDGTGYEQYL.

The chain uses TRBV7-9 and TRBJ2-5, with 12 bases that match TRBD2. V lost 4 bases to trimming and J lost 5 bases; unmatched junction nucleotides: 8. CDR1 and CDR2 (germline): SEHNR, FQNEAQ (reference sequence). The CDR3 runs to 16 residues. CDR3 DNA sequence: TGTGCCAGCAGCTCCCGGACTAGCGGGGTGGCCGAGACCCAGTACTTC. Residues: CASSSRTSGVAETQYF. Filled out from reference TRBV7-9 and TRBJ2-5, the complete variable domain reads DTGVSQNPRHKITKRGQNVTFRCDPISEHNRLYWYRQTLGQGPEFLTYFQNEAQLEKSRLLSDRFSAERPKGSFSTLEIQRTEQGDSAMYLCASSSRTSGVAETQYFGPGTRLLVL.